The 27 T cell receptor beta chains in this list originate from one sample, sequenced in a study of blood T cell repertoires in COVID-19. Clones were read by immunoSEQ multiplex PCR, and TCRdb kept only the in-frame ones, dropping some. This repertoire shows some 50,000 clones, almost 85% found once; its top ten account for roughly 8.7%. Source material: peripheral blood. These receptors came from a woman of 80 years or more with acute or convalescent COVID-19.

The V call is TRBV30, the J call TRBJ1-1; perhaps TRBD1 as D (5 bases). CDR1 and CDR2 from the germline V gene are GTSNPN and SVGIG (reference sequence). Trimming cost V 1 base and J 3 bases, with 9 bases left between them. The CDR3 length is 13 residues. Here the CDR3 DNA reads TGTGCCTGGAGTGAGGCGGGGCACACTGAAGCTTTCTTT. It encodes CAWSEAGHTEAFF.

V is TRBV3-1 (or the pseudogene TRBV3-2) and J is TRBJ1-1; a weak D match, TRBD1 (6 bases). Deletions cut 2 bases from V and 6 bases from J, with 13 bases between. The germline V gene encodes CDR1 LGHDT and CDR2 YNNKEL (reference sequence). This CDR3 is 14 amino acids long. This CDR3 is CASSQRGGAAEAFF. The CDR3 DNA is TGTGCCAGCAGCCAACGCGGGGGGGCGGCTGAAGCTTTCTTT.

The CDR3 nucleotides are TGTGCCAGCAGCCAATCCGGGGACAGGGTTGTAAAACTGTTTTTT. This sequence encodes CASSQSGDRVVKLFF. The V call is TRBV7-9, the J call TRBJ1-4; 9 bases are a match to TRBD1. The CDR3 length is 15 residues. From germline, CDR1 is SEHNR and CDR2 FQNEAQ (reference sequence). The ends lost 5 bases at V and 10 bases at J; junction bases unmatched: 11.

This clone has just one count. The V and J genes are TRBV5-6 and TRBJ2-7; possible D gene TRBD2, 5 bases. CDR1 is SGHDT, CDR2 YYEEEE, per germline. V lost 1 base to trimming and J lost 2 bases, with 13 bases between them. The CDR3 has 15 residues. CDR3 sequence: CASSLRGQKAYEQYF. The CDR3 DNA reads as TGTGCCAGCAGCTTGCGCGGGCAAAAGGCCTACGAGCAGTACTTC.

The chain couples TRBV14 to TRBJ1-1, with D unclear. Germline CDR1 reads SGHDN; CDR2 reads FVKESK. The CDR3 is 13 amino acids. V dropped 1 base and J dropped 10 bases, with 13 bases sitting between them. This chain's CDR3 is CASSQVRGRGAFF. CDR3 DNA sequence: TGTGCCAGCAGCCAAGTTCGGGGTCGGGGAGCTTTCTTT.

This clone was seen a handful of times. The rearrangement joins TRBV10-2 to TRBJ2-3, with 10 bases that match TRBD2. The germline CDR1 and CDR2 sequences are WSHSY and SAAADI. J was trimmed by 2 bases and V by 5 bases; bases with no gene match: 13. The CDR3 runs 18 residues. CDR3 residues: CASSLSLTSGFYTDTQYF. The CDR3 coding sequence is TGCGCCAGCAGTCTCTCTTTGACTAGCGGGTTTTACACAGATACGCAGTATTTT.

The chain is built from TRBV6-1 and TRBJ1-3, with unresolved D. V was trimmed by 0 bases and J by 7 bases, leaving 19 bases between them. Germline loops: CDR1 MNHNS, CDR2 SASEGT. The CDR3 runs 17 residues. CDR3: CASSEALGQGIPNTIYF. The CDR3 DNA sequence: TGTGCCAGCAGTGAAGCGCTTGGGCAAGGCATCCCGAACACCATATATTTT.

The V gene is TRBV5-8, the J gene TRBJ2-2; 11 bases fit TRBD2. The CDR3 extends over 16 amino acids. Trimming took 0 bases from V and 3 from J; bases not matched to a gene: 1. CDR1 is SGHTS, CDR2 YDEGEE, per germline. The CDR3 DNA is TGTGCCAGCAGCTTGGGACTAGCGGGGCACACCGGGGAGCTGTTTTTT. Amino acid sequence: CASSLGLAGHTGELFF. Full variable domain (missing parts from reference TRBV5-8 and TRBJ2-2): EAGVTQSPTHLIKTRGQQATLRCSPISGHTSVYWYQQALGLGLQFLLWYDEGEERNRGNFPPRFSGRQFPNYSSELNVNALELEDSALYLCASSLGLAGHTGELFFGEGSRLTVL.

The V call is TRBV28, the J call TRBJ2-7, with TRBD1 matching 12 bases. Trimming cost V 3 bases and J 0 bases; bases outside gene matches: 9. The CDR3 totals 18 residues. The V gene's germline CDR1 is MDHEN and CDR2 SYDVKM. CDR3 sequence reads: CASSFPGQGAPSSYEQYF. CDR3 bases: TGTGCCAGCAGTTTCCCGGGACAGGGGGCCCCAAGCTCCTACGAGCAGTACTTC.

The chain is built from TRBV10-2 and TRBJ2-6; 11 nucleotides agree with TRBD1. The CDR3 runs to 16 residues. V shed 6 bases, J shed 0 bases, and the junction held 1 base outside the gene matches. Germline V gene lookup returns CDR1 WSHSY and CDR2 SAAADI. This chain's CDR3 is CASRDRGLSGANVLTF. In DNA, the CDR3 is TGCGCCAGCAGGGACAGGGGGCTCTCTGGGGCCAACGTCCTGACTTTC.

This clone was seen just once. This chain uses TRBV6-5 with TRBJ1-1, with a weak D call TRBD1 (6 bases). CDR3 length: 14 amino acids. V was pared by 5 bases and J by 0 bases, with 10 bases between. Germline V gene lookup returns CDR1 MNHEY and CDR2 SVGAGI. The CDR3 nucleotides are TGTGCCAGCAGTACACAGGGAATGAACACTGAAGCTTTCTTT. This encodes CASSTQGMNTEAFF.

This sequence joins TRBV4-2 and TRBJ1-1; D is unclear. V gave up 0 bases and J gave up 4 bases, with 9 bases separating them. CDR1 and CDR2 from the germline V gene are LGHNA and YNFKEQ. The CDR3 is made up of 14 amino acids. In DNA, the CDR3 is TGTGCCAGCAGCCAAGAGTGGGGAGGCACTGAAGCTTTCTTT. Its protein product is CASSQEWGGTEAFF.

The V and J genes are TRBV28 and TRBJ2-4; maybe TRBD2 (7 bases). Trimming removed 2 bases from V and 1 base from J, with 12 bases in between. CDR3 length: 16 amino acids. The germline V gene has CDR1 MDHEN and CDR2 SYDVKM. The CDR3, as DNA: TGTGCCAGCAGTTTAAGGGGGGGAGGTGCCAAAAACATTCAGTACTTC. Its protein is CASSLRGGGAKNIQYF.

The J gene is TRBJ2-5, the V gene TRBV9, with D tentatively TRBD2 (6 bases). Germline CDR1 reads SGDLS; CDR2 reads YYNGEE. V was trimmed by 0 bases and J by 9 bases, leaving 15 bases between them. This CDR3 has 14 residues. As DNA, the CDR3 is TGTGCCAGCAGCGTAGCCTGGGGGGAGAGGCCCCAGTACTTC. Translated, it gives CASSVAWGERPQYF.

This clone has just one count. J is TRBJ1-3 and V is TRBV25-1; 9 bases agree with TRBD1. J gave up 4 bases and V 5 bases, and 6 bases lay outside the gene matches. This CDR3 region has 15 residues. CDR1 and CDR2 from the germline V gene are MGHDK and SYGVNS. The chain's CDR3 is CASSNRGQLGNTIYF. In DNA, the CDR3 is TGTGCCAGCAGTAACAGGGGGCAACTCGGAAACACCATATATTTT.

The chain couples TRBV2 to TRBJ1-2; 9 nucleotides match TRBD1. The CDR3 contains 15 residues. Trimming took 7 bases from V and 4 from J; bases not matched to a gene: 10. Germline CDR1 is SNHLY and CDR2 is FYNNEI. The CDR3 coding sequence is TGTGCCAGCATCCCGGGACAGGGTTGGGGCTATGGCTACACCTTC. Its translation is CASIPGQGWGYGYTF.

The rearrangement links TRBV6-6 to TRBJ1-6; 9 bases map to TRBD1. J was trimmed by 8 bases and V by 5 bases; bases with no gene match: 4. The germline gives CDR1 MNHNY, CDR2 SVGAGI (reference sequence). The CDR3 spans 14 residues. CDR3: CASSTGTGHSPLHF. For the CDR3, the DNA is TGTGCCAGCAGTACCGGGACAGGGCATTCACCCCTCCACTTT.

This CDR3 is CASTFNLQPQHF. DNA for the CDR3: TGTGCCAGCACCTTTAATCTGCAGCCCCAGCATTTT. This chain connects TRBV28 to TRBJ1-5; the D is unclear. Trimming pared 7 bases from V and 7 bases from J, leaving 11 bases between. Per the germline V gene, CDR1 is MDHEN and CDR2 is SYDVKM. This CDR3 region has 12 residues.

The chain's CDR3 is CASSTGLALAKNIQYF. The CDR3 DNA reads TGTGCCAGTAGTACGGGACTAGCGTTAGCCAAAAACATTCAGTACTTC. The chain is built from TRBV19 and TRBJ2-4; 10 bases map to TRBD2. Germline-derived CDR1 and CDR2 are LNHDA and SQIVND (reference sequence). This CDR3 has 16 amino acids. The junction had 3 bases not matched to a gene; V was cut back by 4 bases and J by 0 bases. Looking up the rest from reference TRBV19 and TRBJ2-4 gives the full variable domain: DGGITQSPKYLFRKEGQNVTLSCEQNLNHDAMYWYRQDPGQGLRLIYYSQIVNDFQKGDIAEGYSVSREKKESFPLTVTSAQKNPTAFYLCASSTGLALAKNIQYFGAGTRLSVL.

CDR3 protein: CASSLGGTQETQYF. CDR3 DNA sequence: TGCGCCAGCAGCTTGGGCGGGACTCAAGAGACCCAGTACTTC. The rearrangement uses TRBV5-1 and TRBJ2-5; maybe TRBD2 (6 bases). There are 14 residues in the CDR3. With 0 bases removed from V and 2 bases from J, the gap between germline ends came to 8 bases. Germline V gene data show CDR1 as SGHRS and CDR2 as YFSETQ.

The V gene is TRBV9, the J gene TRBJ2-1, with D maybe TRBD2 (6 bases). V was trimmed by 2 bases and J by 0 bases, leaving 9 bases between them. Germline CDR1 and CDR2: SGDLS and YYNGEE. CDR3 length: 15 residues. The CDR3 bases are TGTGCCAGCAGCGTCGCGGGATACTCCTACAATGAGCAGTTCTTC. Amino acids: CASSVAGYSYNEQFF.

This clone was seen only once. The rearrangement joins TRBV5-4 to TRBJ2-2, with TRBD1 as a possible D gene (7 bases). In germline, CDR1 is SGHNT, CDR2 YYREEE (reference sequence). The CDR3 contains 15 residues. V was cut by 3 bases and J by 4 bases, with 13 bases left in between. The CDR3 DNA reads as TGTGCCAGCAGCTACGGGGGACAGACCACCGGGGAGCTGTTTTTT. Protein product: CASSYGGQTTGELFF.

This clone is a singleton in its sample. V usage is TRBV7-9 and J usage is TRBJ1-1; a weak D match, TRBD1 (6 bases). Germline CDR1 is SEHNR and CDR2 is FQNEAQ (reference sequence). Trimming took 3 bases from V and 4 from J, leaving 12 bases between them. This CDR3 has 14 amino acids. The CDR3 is CASSFTGSGTEAFF. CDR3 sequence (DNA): TGTGCCAGCAGCTTTACAGGGTCGGGCACTGAAGCTTTCTTT.

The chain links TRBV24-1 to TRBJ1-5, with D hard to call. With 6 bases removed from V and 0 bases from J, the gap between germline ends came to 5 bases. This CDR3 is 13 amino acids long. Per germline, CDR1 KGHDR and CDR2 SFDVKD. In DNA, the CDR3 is TGTGCCACCAGTCGGGGTAGCAATCAGCCCCAGCATTTT. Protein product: CATSRGSNQPQHF.

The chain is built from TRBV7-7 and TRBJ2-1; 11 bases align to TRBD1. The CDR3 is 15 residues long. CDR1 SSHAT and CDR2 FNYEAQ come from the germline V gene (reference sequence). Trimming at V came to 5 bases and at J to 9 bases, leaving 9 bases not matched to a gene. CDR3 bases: TGTGCCAGCAGCAGAGGACAGGGGGCCCCCGCTGAGCAGTTCTTC. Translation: CASSRGQGAPAEQFF.

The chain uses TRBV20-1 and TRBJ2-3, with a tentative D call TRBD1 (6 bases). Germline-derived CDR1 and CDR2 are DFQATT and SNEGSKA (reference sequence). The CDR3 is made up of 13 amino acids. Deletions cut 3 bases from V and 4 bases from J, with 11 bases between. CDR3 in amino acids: CSASLAGADTQYF. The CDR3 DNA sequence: TGCAGTGCTAGTCTTGCAGGGGCAGATACGCAGTATTTT.

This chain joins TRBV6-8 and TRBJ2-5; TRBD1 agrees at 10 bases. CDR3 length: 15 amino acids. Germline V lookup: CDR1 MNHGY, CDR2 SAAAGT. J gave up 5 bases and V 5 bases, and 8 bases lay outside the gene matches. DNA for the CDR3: TGTGCCAGCAGTGAGGGACAGGGGAGCGATGAGACCCAGTACTTC. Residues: CASSEGQGSDETQYF.